The 17 T cell receptor beta chains below were found in one sample sequenced in a study of cytomegalovirus exposure and HLA in healthy donors. The PCR had 60 Vbeta and 13 Jbeta primers. Assay: immunoSEQ multiplex PCR; the TCRdb copy retains only in-frame clones and omits some. The table lists fewer than 200,000 clones, nearly 80% of them singletons. Sequencing was performed on PBMCs. The receptors derive from a woman aged 50 to 65 in good health and CMV-seropositive.

This chain uses TRBV2 with TRBJ1-2; maybe TRBD1 (5 bases). There are 15 residues in the CDR3. Germline V gene sequence: CDR1 SNHLY, CDR2 FYNNEI. V gave up 3 bases and J gave up 3 bases, with 14 bases separating them. The DNA for the CDR3 is TGTGCCAGCAGTGACTGGGAGGGGCTTGACTATGGCTACACCTTC. It yields the protein CASSDWEGLDYGYTF.

The chain carries TRBV10-3 and TRBJ2-1; no clear D gene. The germline CDR1 and CDR2 sequences are ENHRY and SYGVKD. The CDR3 totals 13 residues. V shed 3 bases and J shed 6 bases, with 9 bases lying between them. CDR3 nucleotides: TGTGCCATCAGTGACGGCGGAAGCAATGAGCAGTTCTTC. It is translated as CAISDGGSNEQFF.

This clone was detected only a few times. The chain links TRBV6-6 to TRBJ1-2, with TRBD1 matching 8 bases. Unmatched junction bases numbered 8, after V lost 0 bases and J lost 8 bases. This CDR3 region has 15 residues. Germline-derived CDR1 and CDR2 are MNHNY and SVGAGI (reference sequence). The CDR3, as DNA: TGTGCCAGCAGTTACTCGGACAGGGTCGCGGGAGGCTACACCTTC. This translates into CASSYSDRVAGGYTF.

This clone was counted between two and nine times. The V gene is TRBV28, the J gene TRBJ1-2, with D perhaps TRBD1 (5 bases). This CDR3 is built from 11 residues. V lost 4 bases to trimming and J lost 8 bases, with 8 bases between them. Per the germline V gene, CDR1 is MDHEN and CDR2 is SYDVKM. The CDR3 coding sequence is TGTGCCAGCAGTTCCAGGGTGGGCTACACCTTC. Encoded protein: CASSSRVGYTF.

V gene TRBV28 combines with J gene TRBJ1-2; 10 bases fit TRBD1. The CDR3 is 15 residues long. Losses at the gene ends were 5 bases for V and 6 bases for J; bases not matched to a gene: 9. The V gene's germline CDR1 is MDHEN and CDR2 SYDVKM. The CDR3 region is CASSIPTGGGHGYTF. The CDR3 bases are TGTGCCAGCAGTATTCCGACAGGGGGCGGGCATGGCTACACCTTC.

This chain joins TRBV5-4 and TRBJ2-4; TRBD1 agrees at 9 bases. This CDR3 spans 16 amino acids. Germline lookup yields CDR1 SGHNT and CDR2 YYREEE (reference sequence). The ends lost 2 bases at V and 4 bases at J; junction bases unmatched: 7. In DNA form, the CDR3 reads TGTGCCAGCAGCTTTGGACAGGGGCTCCCAAAAAACATTCAGTACTTC. It is translated as CASSFGQGLPKNIQYF.

This clone appeared a few times. The rearrangement uses TRBV19 and TRBJ2-1; 7 nucleotides agree with TRBD1. V lost 3 bases, J lost 4 bases, and 6 bases stayed unmatched. This CDR3 has 15 residues. Germline V gives CDR1 LNHDA, CDR2 SQIVND (reference sequence). The DNA of the CDR3 is TGTGCCAGTAGTATTTCGACAGGGCGGTACAATGAGCAGTTCTTC. The encoded protein is CASSISTGRYNEQFF.

The V and J genes are TRBV9 and TRBJ2-5; 7 nucleotides align to TRBD1. The junction had 6 bases not matched to a gene; V was cut back by 3 bases and J by 4 bases. The germline CDR1 and CDR2 sequences are SGDLS and YYNGEE. The CDR3 totals 14 residues. The CDR3 loop is CASSGQGRGETQYF. In nucleotides, the CDR3 is TGTGCCAGCAGCGGACAGGGTCGTGGAGAGACCCAGTACTTC.

This clone has just a few counts. V and J are TRBV5-5 and TRBJ2-7; 7 bases map to TRBD1. This CDR3 is built from 14 residues. The trim removed 4 bases at V and 0 bases at J, leaving 4 bases unmatched. Per germline, CDR1 SGHKS and CDR2 YYEKEE (reference sequence). The CDR3 nucleotides read TGTGCCAGCAGCCTAACAGGGGACTCCTACGAGCAGTACTTC. Residues: CASSLTGDSYEQYF.

V usage is TRBV4-2 and J usage is TRBJ2-7; TRBD2 is a possible D gene (6 bases). CDR1 and CDR2 (germline): LGHNA, YNFKEQ. Trimming removed 8 bases from V and 0 bases from J, with 14 bases in between. This CDR3 is built from 14 residues. The CDR3 here is CASALSGPSYEQYF. CDR3 DNA: TGTGCCAGCGCCCTTAGCGGACCCTCCTACGAGCAGTACTTC.

The rearrangement uses TRBV30 and TRBJ1-6; a possible D gene is TRBD1 (6 bases). Germline assignment: CDR1 GTSNPN and CDR2 SVGIG (reference sequence). Trimming took off 1 base at V and 9 bases at J, with 13 bases between the two ends. The CDR3 is 14 amino acids. In nucleotides, the CDR3 is TGTGCCTGGAGTGGACAGGCTGATGTTTCACCCCTCCACTTT. This codes for CAWSGQADVSPLHF.

This sequence joins TRBV25-1 and TRBJ2-3; 7 bases are a match to TRBD2. The ends lost 3 bases at V and 6 bases at J; junction bases unmatched: 12. The CDR3 covers 16 residues. The germline V gene has CDR1 MGHDK and CDR2 SYGVNS. CDR3 region: CASSETRVSLADTQYF. CDR3 in DNA: TGTGCCAGCAGTGAGACCAGGGTCTCACTAGCGGATACGCAGTATTTT.

V and J are TRBV18 and TRBJ1-3; D remains unclear. V lost 0 bases and J lost 0, with 12 bases in between. CDR3 length: 17 residues. Germline V lookup: CDR1 KGHSH, CDR2 LQKENI. CDR3 protein: CASSPPAGRYSGNTIYF. The CDR3 nucleotides are TGTGCCAGCTCACCACCCGCGGGAAGATACTCTGGAAACACCATATATTTT.

The CDR3 nucleotides are TGTGCCAGTAGCCCGGGGACAGGATACTCCTACGAGCAGTACTTC. The encoded protein is CASSPGTGYSYEQYF. The chain links TRBV19 to TRBJ2-7, with 8 bases matching TRBD1. The CDR3 totals 15 residues. J gave up 0 bases and V 6 bases, and 7 bases lay outside the gene matches. Germline values: CDR1 LNHDA, CDR2 SQIVND (reference sequence).

The CDR3 bases are TGTGCCATCAAAGGACAGGGGAGAGGGGATGAGCAGTTCTTC. Its protein is CAIKGQGRGDEQFF. The chain joins TRBV10-3 to TRBJ2-1, with 9 bases that match TRBD1. The CDR3 length is 14 residues. CDR1 is ENHRY, CDR2 SYGVKD, per germline. V dropped 7 bases and J dropped 8; count of bases not matched to a gene: 9.

This chain uses TRBV7-2 with TRBJ1-5; 8 bases match TRBD1. J was trimmed by 7 bases and V by 1 base; bases with no gene match: 9. The germline V gene encodes CDR1 SGHTA and CDR2 FQGNSA. The CDR3 runs to 16 residues. DNA for the CDR3: TGTGCCAGCAGCTTAGTAGCAGGGGGCGCGCGGCAGCCCCAGCATTTT. It specifies CASSLVAGGARQPQHF.

J is TRBJ1-1 and V is TRBV7-2; TRBD1 aligns across 10 bases. The CDR3 sequence is 14 residues long. Trimming removed 3 bases from V and 4 bases from J; junction bases left unmatched: 2. The germline gives CDR1 SGHTA, CDR2 FQGNSA. In DNA form, the CDR3 reads TGTGCCAGCAGCTTGACAGGGGGCTTCACTGAAGCTTTCTTT. This sequence encodes CASSLTGGFTEAFF.